The rows below give T cell receptor beta chains drawn from one sample of a study of T-cell memory formation after mild COVID-19. TCRdb re-analysed the 5' RACE reads in MiXCR, keeping a single row per CDR3 protein. The sample has about 390,000 distinct CDR3 sequences; roughly 15% are singletons. The source material was PBMCs or a T cell subset sorted from them (not recorded which). The receptors were sampled from a young man who had mild COVID-19 (a few samples of this study predate the infection). Cell type and time point are not known. The CDR3 runs from the conserved cysteine through the conserved F or W. The D gene is left open where the match is weak. Not every row has a clone size; where given, it reads once, few, many or a size class.

v_gene: TRBV7-2; j_gene: TRBJ1-6; d_gene: -; abundance: -; CDR3aa: CASSQLRGSNSPLHF; CDR3nt: TGTGCCAGCAGCCAACTCCGGGGATCTAATTCACCCCTCCACTTT
v_gene: TRBV3-1; j_gene: TRBJ2-3; d_gene: TRBD2; abundance: -; CDR3aa: CASASGGPEDTQYF; CDR3nt: TGTGCCAGCGCCTCGGGGGGGCCCGAGGATACGCAGTATTTT
v_gene: TRBV3-1; j_gene: TRBJ2-6; d_gene: -; abundance: -; CDR3aa: CASSQVSSGANVLTF; CDR3nt: TGTGCCAGCAGCCAAGTCTCCTCTGGGGCCAACGTCCTGACTTTC
v_gene: TRBV5-1; j_gene: TRBJ1-2; d_gene: -; abundance: few; CDR3aa: CASSFQGGDYGYTF; CDR3nt: TGCGCCAGCAGCTTTCAGGGCGGCGACTATGGCTACACCTTC
v_gene: TRBV6-6; j_gene: TRBJ1-2; d_gene: -; abundance: few; CDR3aa: CASSFGPGYTF; CDR3nt: TGTGCCAGCAGTTTCGGGCCTGGCTACACCTTC
v_gene: TRBV5-1; j_gene: TRBJ2-3; d_gene: -; abundance: -; CDR3aa: CAGSFGLASDTQYF; CDR3nt: TGCGCCGGCAGCTTTGGGCTAGCCTCAGATACGCAGTATTTT
v_gene: TRBV4-2; j_gene: TRBJ1-2; d_gene: -; abundance: -; CDR3aa: CASSESRGSSYGYTF; CDR3nt: TGTGCCAGCAGCGAATCCAGGGGTTCGAGCTATGGCTACACCTTC
v_gene: TRBV27; j_gene: TRBJ2-4; d_gene: -; abundance: many; CDR3aa: CASSSQGNIQYF; CDR3nt: TGTGCCAGCAGTTCCCAGGGGAACATTCAGTACTTC
v_gene: TRBV9; j_gene: TRBJ2-7; d_gene: -; abundance: few; CDR3aa: CASSPIRSGTEQYF; CDR3nt: TGTGCCAGCAGCCCTATAAGGTCGGGGACCGAGCAGTACTTC
v_gene: TRBV2; j_gene: TRBJ1-5; d_gene: -; abundance: few; CDR3aa: CASSPIRDATQPQHF; CDR3nt: TGTGCCAGCAGTCCAATCCGGGACGCTACTCAGCCCCAGCATTTT
v_gene: TRBV7-2; j_gene: TRBJ1-5; d_gene: TRBD1; abundance: few; CDR3aa: CASSPGQGGYQPQHF; CDR3nt: TGTGCCAGCTCCCCGGGACAGGGAGGTTATCAGCCCCAGCATTTT
v_gene: TRBV20-1; j_gene: TRBJ1-4; d_gene: TRBD1; abundance: few; CDR3aa: CSARQGVGWTNEKLFF; CDR3nt: TGCAGTGCTCGACAGGGAGTGGGTTGGACTAATGAAAAACTGTTTTTT
v_gene: TRBV12-3/TRBV12-4; j_gene: TRBJ2-3; d_gene: -; abundance: few; CDR3aa: CASSLWGRAQGTDTQYF; CDR3nt: TGTGCCAGCAGTTTATGGGGGAGAGCCCAAGGGACAGATACGCAGTATTTT
v_gene: TRBV4-1; j_gene: TRBJ1-5; d_gene: -; abundance: few; CDR3aa: CASSPWEGPSEPQHF; CDR3nt: TGCGCCAGCAGCCCCTGGGAGGGGCCGAGTGAGCCCCAGCATTTT
v_gene: TRBV12-3/TRBV12-4; j_gene: TRBJ1-1; d_gene: -; abundance: many; CDR3aa: CASSPEAFF; CDR3nt: TGTGCCAGCAGCCCTGAAGCTTTCTTT
v_gene: TRBV4-3; j_gene: TRBJ2-7; d_gene: -; abundance: -; CDR3aa: CASSQERGNEQYF; CDR3nt: TGCGCCAGCAGCCAAGAACGGGGGAACGAGCAGTACTTC
v_gene: TRBV3-1; j_gene: TRBJ2-3; d_gene: -; abundance: -; CDR3aa: CASSHQEDTQYF; CDR3nt: TGTGCCAGCAGCCACCAGGAAGATACGCAGTATTTT
v_gene: TRBV12-3/TRBV12-4; j_gene: TRBJ2-5; d_gene: -; abundance: many; CDR3aa: CASSYISETQYF; CDR3nt: TGTGCCAGCAGTTATATATCGGAGACCCAGTACTTC
v_gene: TRBV12-3/TRBV12-4; j_gene: TRBJ1-3; d_gene: -; abundance: few; CDR3aa: CASSFQPGNTIYF; CDR3nt: TGTGCCAGCAGTTTCCAACCCGGGAACACCATATATTTT
v_gene: TRBV7-2; j_gene: TRBJ2-7; d_gene: TRBD2; abundance: few; CDR3aa: CASSPGLAGGLGQQYF; CDR3nt: TGTGCCAGCAGCCCTGGACTAGCGGGGGGTCTCGGGCAGCAGTACTTC
v_gene: TRBV4-3; j_gene: TRBJ2-7; d_gene: -; abundance: -; CDR3aa: CASSQHKLRESYEQYF; CDR3nt: TGCGCCAGCAGCCAACATAAACTCAGGGAATCCTACGAGCAGTACTTC
v_gene: TRBV7-9; j_gene: TRBJ1-5; d_gene: -; abundance: -; CDR3aa: CASSSARKPQHF; CDR3nt: TGTGCCAGCAGCTCCGCGCGGAAGCCCCAGCATTTT
v_gene: TRBV20-1; j_gene: TRBJ1-1; d_gene: -; abundance: few; CDR3aa: CSARVTPEAFF; CDR3nt: TGCAGTGCTAGAGTGACCCCTGAAGCTTTCTTT
v_gene: TRBV9; j_gene: TRBJ1-3; d_gene: -; abundance: -; CDR3aa: CASRVSEVSGNTIYF; CDR3nt: TGTGCCAGCAGAGTCTCTGAAGTCTCTGGAAACACCATATATTTT
v_gene: TRBV28; j_gene: TRBJ1-6; d_gene: -; abundance: few; CDR3aa: CASSTGQALNSPLHF; CDR3nt: TGTGCCAGCAGTACGGGACAAGCTCTAAATTCACCCCTCCACTTT
v_gene: TRBV7-9; j_gene: TRBJ1-1; d_gene: TRBD1; abundance: few; CDR3aa: CASTPQGPMNTEAFF; CDR3nt: TGTGCCAGCACGCCACAGGGGCCCATGAACACTGAAGCTTTCTTT
v_gene: TRBV3-2; j_gene: TRBJ1-5; d_gene: -; abundance: -; CDR3aa: CASSQCNRLSNQPQHF; CDR3nt: TGTGCCAGCAGCCAATGCAACAGGCTTAGCAATCAGCCCCAGCATTTT
v_gene: TRBV19; j_gene: TRBJ1-1; d_gene: -; abundance: -; CDR3aa: CASSIDMALGTEAFF; CDR3nt: TGTGCCAGTAGTATAGATATGGCCCTGGGGACTGAAGCTTTCTTT
v_gene: TRBV12-3/TRBV12-4; j_gene: TRBJ1-4; d_gene: -; abundance: many; CDR3aa: CASSFRQGSEKLFF; CDR3nt: TGTGCCAGCAGTTTCCGGCAGGGTAGCGAAAAACTGTTTTTT
v_gene: TRBV7-6; j_gene: TRBJ2-7; d_gene: TRBD1; abundance: few; CDR3aa: CASSLWDRGVQGEQYF; CDR3nt: TGTGCCAGCAGCTTATGGGACAGGGGAGTTCAGGGCGAGCAGTACTTC
v_gene: TRBV7-9; j_gene: TRBJ1-1; d_gene: -; abundance: few; CDR3aa: CASSLSFRAPEAFF; CDR3nt: TGTGCCAGCAGCTTATCCTTCAGGGCCCCTGAAGCTTTCTTT
v_gene: TRBV11-2; j_gene: TRBJ2-2; d_gene: -; abundance: few; CDR3aa: CASSLTRGELFF; CDR3nt: TGTGCCAGCAGCTTAACCAGAGGGGAGCTGTTTTTT
v_gene: TRBV4-1; j_gene: TRBJ1-1; d_gene: TRBD1; abundance: -; CDR3aa: CASSPNIRDRPEEAFF; CDR3nt: TGCGCCAGCAGCCCCAACATCCGGGACAGGCCTGAGGAAGCTTTCTTT
v_gene: TRBV5-1; j_gene: TRBJ2-2; d_gene: TRBD2; abundance: -; CDR3aa: CATTERAGGNTGELFF; CDR3nt: TGCGCCACCACGGAGCGAGCGGGGGGGAACACCGGGGAGCTGTTTTTT
v_gene: TRBV6-5; j_gene: TRBJ2-4; d_gene: -; abundance: -; CDR3aa: CASSWNSASKNIQYF; CDR3nt: TGTGCCAGCAGCTGGAACAGTGCCTCCAAAAACATTCAGTACTTC
v_gene: TRBV9; j_gene: TRBJ2-3; d_gene: -; abundance: few; CDR3aa: CASSHGSTDTQYF; CDR3nt: TGTGCCAGCAGCCACGGAAGCACAGATACGCAGTATTTT
v_gene: TRBV7-9; j_gene: TRBJ2-6; d_gene: -; abundance: -; CDR3aa: CASSPRGTGYSGANVLTF; CDR3nt: TGTGCCAGCAGCCCTAGAGGCACTGGATACTCTGGGGCCAACGTCCTGACTTTC
v_gene: TRBV7-9; j_gene: TRBJ2-4; d_gene: -; abundance: few; CDR3aa: CASSLFVDLNIQYF; CDR3nt: TGTGCCAGCAGCTTATTCGTAGATTTAAACATTCAGTACTTC
v_gene: TRBV20-1; j_gene: TRBJ2-4; d_gene: -; abundance: few; CDR3aa: CSASPFIAKNIQYF; CDR3nt: TGCAGTGCTAGTCCCTTCATAGCCAAAAACATTCAGTACTTC
v_gene: TRBV4-1; j_gene: TRBJ1-5; d_gene: -; abundance: few; CDR3aa: CASSQGMSRNQPQHF; CDR3nt: TGCGCCAGCAGCCAAGGAATGTCGCGCAATCAGCCCCAGCATTTT